These 8 T cell receptor beta chains share one sample of origin, sequenced in a study of blood T cells in healthy people across ages. Using a J-beta primer mix together with a sample-barcoded 5' primer, a second PCR was run for roughly 7 to 11 cycles. Each CDR3 protein gets one entry after TCRdb re-called the 5' RACE reads with MiXCR. The sample records roughly 700,000 distinct CDR3 sequences, about half being singletons. The sequenced sample was blood. These receptors all stem from a woman aged 55-69 years in good health.

Regarding this clonotype: This may be a read error: a much more frequent sequence differs by one nucleotide. The rearrangement uses TRBV20-1 and TRBJ2-1, with 10 bases identical to TRBD2. The CDR3 length is 18 residues. Looked up from germline, CDR1 is DFQATT and CDR2 is SNEGSKA (reference sequence). The CDR3 DNA is TGCAGTGCTAGAGATGCTAGCGGGAGCACCGCATCCTACAAGGAGCAGTTCTTC. As protein: CSARDASGSTASYKEQFF.

This clonotype was detected many times. One base away lies a much larger clone, so this may be a sequencing read error. The chain couples TRBV11-2 to TRBJ2-5; possible D gene TRBD2, 6 bases. CDR1 is SGHAT and CDR2 is FQNNGV in the germline V gene. V was shortened by 5 bases and J by 11 bases, with 15 bases between the two germline ends. The CDR3 consists of 12 residues. The CDR3, as DNA: TGTGCCAGCAGCGTGGGGACTGATGAGCAGTACTTC. Its translation: CASSVGTDEQYF.

This clonotype was seen ten or more times. J is TRBJ2-4 and V is TRBV20-1, with 14 bases fitting TRBD2. The germline CDR1 and CDR2 sequences are DFQATT and SNEGSKA (reference sequence). V shed 2 bases, J shed 6 bases, and the junction held 15 bases outside the gene matches. The CDR3 covers 19 residues. Here the CDR3 DNA reads TGCAGTGCTAGACCTCCGGGTGGGACTAGCGGGAGTCGGGTAAACATTCAGTACTTC. This encodes CSARPPGGTSGSRVNIQYF.

The chain links TRBV11-2 to TRBJ1-2; the D is unclear. Trimming pared 0 bases from V and 4 bases from J, leaving 6 bases between. The CDR3 sequence is 13 residues long. Germline V lookup: CDR1 SGHAT, CDR2 FQNNGV. CDR3 loop: CASSLDSIYGYTF. In DNA, the CDR3 is TGTGCCAGCAGCTTAGATTCGATCTATGGCTACACCTTC.

The J gene is TRBJ2-2, the V gene TRBV12-5; 9 bases fit TRBD1. The junction had 5 bases not matched to a gene; V was cut back by 6 bases and J by 3 bases. The CDR3 contains 15 residues. In germline, CDR1 is LGHNT, CDR2 FRNRAP. DNA for the CDR3: TGTGCTAGTGGGGAGGGACAGGGAGACACCGGGGAGCTGTTTTTT. It codes for CASGEGQGDTGELFF.

The sample holds a few counts of this clonotype. The chain carries TRBV30 and TRBJ1-2, with D maybe TRBD1 (6 bases). Germline lookup yields CDR1 GTSNPN and CDR2 SVGIG (reference sequence). The CDR3 runs 14 residues. V lost 2 bases to trimming and J lost 2 bases, with 12 bases between them. This CDR3 reads CAWSHTGLNYGYTF. In DNA form, the CDR3 reads TGTGCCTGGAGTCATACAGGGTTGAACTATGGCTACACCTTC.

With respect to this clonotype: This sequence may be a read error, since a much larger clone differs from it by one base. The CDR3 protein is CSAPMGLRGYTF. The CDR3 nucleotides are TGCAGTGCTCCGATGGGGCTCCGCGGCTACACCTTC. V and J are TRBV20-1 and TRBJ1-2, with D tentatively TRBD1 (5 bases). V lost 5 bases and J lost 8, with 15 bases in between. The CDR3 extends over 12 amino acids. Germline V gene sequence: CDR1 DFQATT, CDR2 SNEGSKA (reference sequence).

This sequence joins TRBV4-1 and TRBJ2-1; TRBD2 aligns across 7 bases. There are 16 residues in the CDR3. CDR1 is MGHRA and CDR2 is YSYEKL in the germline V gene. V trimming: 2 bases; J trimming: 2 bases; junction bases outside the gene matches: 6. CDR3 sequence reads: CASSQPGLSPYNEQFF. CDR3 in DNA: TGCGCCAGCAGCCAACCGGGACTAAGCCCCTACAATGAGCAGTTCTTC.